Following are 9 T cell receptor beta chains from one sample sequenced in a study of T-cell memory formation after mild COVID-19. TCRdb re-derived calls from the 5' RACE reads in MiXCR, one entry per CDR3 protein. The sample includes about 430,000 distinct CDR3 sequences, roughly 24% of them seen just once. What was sequenced was PBMCs or a T cell subset sorted from them (not recorded which). The receptors come from an adult woman who had mild COVID-19 (a few samples of this study predate the infection). Cell type and time point are not known.

This clonotype was counted between two and nine times. The chain carries TRBV18 and TRBJ1-4; D is ambiguous. The V end lost 1 base, the J end lost 6 bases, and 3 bases lay between the germline ends. Germline CDR1 is KGHSH and CDR2 is LQKENI. The CDR3 loop spans 12 amino acids. The DNA for the CDR3 is TGTGCCAGCTCACCACTGGATGAAAAACTGTTTTTT. Translating it yields CASSPLDEKLFF.

The CDR3 DNA is TGTGCCAGCAGTGGCAGGTTGGGGCTACCCAAAAACATTCAGTACTTC. Its protein is CASSGRLGLPKNIQYF. The chain couples TRBV25-1 to TRBJ2-4, with D perhaps matching TRBD1 (5 bases). The germline V gene encodes CDR1 MGHDK and CDR2 SYGVNS. V was clipped by 4 bases and J by 2 bases, with 15 bases between them. This CDR3 is built from 16 residues.

This chain joins TRBV9 and TRBJ1-2; the D gene is possibly TRBD1 (6 bases). The CDR3 sequence is 15 residues long. Trimming shortened V by 4 bases and J by 1 base, and 14 bases separated the two germline ends. Germline V gives CDR1 SGDLS, CDR2 YYNGEE. The CDR3 DNA sequence: TGTGCCAGCAGCCCATTCGACAGGATTAACTATGGCTACACCTTC. Its protein product is CASSPFDRINYGYTF.

This clonotype occurred many times. The chain couples TRBV30 to TRBJ2-1, with D perhaps given as TRBD1 or TRBD2 (6 bases each). The CDR3 runs 11 residues. The V end lost 0 bases, the J end lost 13 bases, and 10 bases lay between the germline ends. The V gene's germline CDR1 is GTSNPN and CDR2 SVGIG (reference sequence). CDR3: CAWSVRGPQFF. The CDR3 bases are TGTGCCTGGAGTGTACGGGGGCCCCAGTTCTTC.

The chain is built from TRBV2 and TRBJ1-6; tentatively, D is TRBD1 (6 bases). The CDR3 contains 17 residues. Trimming cost V 6 bases and J 5 bases, with 20 bases left between them. Germline V gives CDR1 SNHLY, CDR2 FYNNEI. The CDR3: CASSRGRAVGDNSPLHF. The CDR3 region has the DNA TGTGCCAGCAGCAGGGGACGTGCGGTGGGAGATAATTCACCCCTCCACTTT.

The chain has TRBV6-5 and TRBJ2-3; a weak D match, TRBD2 (5 bases). Trimming removed 5 bases at V and 4 bases at J, with 13 bases between. Germline V gene lookup returns CDR1 MNHEY and CDR2 SVGAGI. The CDR3 loop spans 14 amino acids. The CDR3 loop is CASSREKRPDTQYF. DNA for the CDR3: TGTGCCAGCAGTAGGGAAAAGCGGCCAGATACGCAGTATTTT.

At least ten counts were recorded for this clonotype. The V call is TRBV4-1, the J call TRBJ1-3, with D perhaps matching TRBD1 (5 bases). Germline V gives CDR1 MGHRA, CDR2 YSYEKL. This CDR3 has 19 residues. V was pared by 3 bases and J by 3 bases, with 24 bases between. The CDR3 sequence is CASSQDAGSRRLGGNTIYF. CDR3 bases: TGCGCCAGCAGCCAGGATGCAGGGAGTCGGAGGCTTGGTGGAAACACCATATATTTT.

The genes are TRBV3-1 and TRBJ2-7; D not resolved. The V and J ends lost 0 bases and 3 bases respectively, with 9 bases between them. This CDR3 is 14 amino acids long. Germline lookup yields CDR1 LGHDT and CDR2 YNNKEL (reference sequence). The DNA of the CDR3 is TGTGCCAGCAGCCAAGAGAGCCGCTACTACGAGCAGTACTTC. This encodes CASSQESRYYEQYF.

The sample holds a few counts of this clonotype. The rearrangement joins TRBV7-2 to TRBJ2-1, with 7 bases lining up with TRBD2. The CDR3 runs 15 residues. The V gene end was trimmed by 5 bases and the J gene end by 2 bases; junction bases not matched to a gene: 6. CDR1 is SGHTA and CDR2 is FQGNSA in the germline V gene. CDR3 in DNA: TGTGCCAGCAGCCTTAGCGGGTCCCCCTACAATGAGCAGTTCTTC. It specifies CASSLSGSPYNEQFF. Full variable domain (outside the CDR3, taken from reference TRBV7-2 and TRBJ2-1): GAGVSQSPSNKVTEKGKDVELRCDPISGHTALYWYRQSLGQGLEFLIYFQGNSAPDKSGLPSDRFSAERTGGSVSTLTIQRTQQEDSAVYLCASSLSGSPYNEQFFGPGTRLTVL.